A single sample is the source of the 32 T cell receptor beta chains below, sequenced in a study of cytomegalovirus exposure and HLA in healthy donors. The PCR contained 60 Vbeta and 13 Jbeta primers. Profiling relied on immunoSEQ multiplex PCR, and the TCRdb table lists in-frame clones only, not all of them. Counted here are about 150,000 clones, 60% to 80% occurring once; the ten biggest clones make up 11%. The sequenced material came from PBMCs. The receptors come from a young man in good health and CMV-seropositive.

The J gene is TRBJ2-3, the V gene TRBV10-1; tentatively, D is TRBD2 (6 bases). Trimming took 2 bases from V and 5 from J, leaving 11 bases between them. The germline gives CDR1 WNHNN, CDR2 SYGVQD (reference sequence). The length of the CDR3 is 14 residues. CDR3 coding DNA: TGCGCCAGCAGTGAGATCGCGGGGAGAGATACGCAGTATTTT. It specifies CASSEIAGRDTQYF.

V usage is TRBV18 and J usage is TRBJ2-5, with 10 positions matching TRBD2. TRBJ2-7 matches the DNA end more closely, so the J call is doubtful. Germline V lookup: CDR1 KGHSH, CDR2 LQKENI. The CDR3 totals 15 residues. This chain's CDR3 is CASSPTSGNNYEQYF. In nucleotides, the CDR3 is TGTGCCAGCTCACCCACTAGCGGGAACAATTACGAGCAGTACTTC.

The rearrangement uses TRBV6-4 and TRBJ2-1; TRBD2 matches at 7 bases. The ends lost 2 bases at V and 5 bases at J; junction bases unmatched: 6. The CDR3 has 15 residues. The germline CDR1 and CDR2 sequences are MRHNA and SNTAGT. The CDR3 loop reads CASSDLADCDNEQFF. The CDR3 bases are TGTGCCAGCAGTGACCTAGCGGATTGTGACAATGAGCAGTTCTTC.

The chain carries TRBV4-1 and TRBJ1-2; 11 nucleotides line up with TRBD1. In germline, CDR1 is MGHRA, CDR2 YSYEKL. The V and J ends lost 1 base and 8 bases, in that order; junction bases with no gene match: 3. The CDR3 loop spans 14 amino acids. Here the CDR3 reads CASSQAGTGGGYTF. In DNA form, the CDR3 reads TGCGCCAGCAGCCAAGCCGGGACAGGGGGGGGCTACACCTTC.

This clone was detected only once. V and J are TRBV7-8 and TRBJ2-1; weak D call: TRBD2 (6 bases). The CDR3 has 16 residues. Trimming removed 5 bases from V and 0 bases from J, with 14 bases in between. CDR1 is SGHVS and CDR2 is FQNEAQ in the germline V gene. CDR3 amino acids: CASSPRTMSSYNEQFF. For the CDR3, the DNA is TGTGCCAGCAGCCCCCGGACTATGAGCTCCTACAATGAGCAGTTCTTC.

This chain joins TRBV7-3 and TRBJ2-1; TRBD1 is a possible D gene (5 bases). Germline lookup yields CDR1 SGHTA and CDR2 FQGTGA. V shed 7 bases and J shed 0 bases, with 13 bases lying between them. The CDR3 loop spans 15 amino acids. In nucleotides, the CDR3 is TGTGCCAGCACCTGTGGGGCCATCTCCTACAATGAGCAGTTCTTC. Amino acids: CASTCGAISYNEQFF. Full variable domain (rest looked up from reference TRBV7-3 and TRBJ2-1): GAGVSQTPSNKVTEKGKYVELRCDPISGHTALYWYRQSLGQGPEFLIYFQGTGAADDSGLPNDRFFAVRPEGSVSTLKIQRTERGDSAVYLCASTCGAISYNEQFFGPGTRLTVL.

The chain has TRBV29-1 and TRBJ1-4; 7 nucleotides line up with TRBD1. Trimming at V came to 6 bases and at J to 4 bases, leaving 8 bases not matched to a gene. This CDR3 region has 14 residues. The germline V gene has CDR1 SQVTM and CDR2 ANQGSEA. CDR3 in amino acids: CSVVDRAVNEKLFF. The CDR3 DNA follows: TGCAGCGTCGTAGACAGGGCGGTTAATGAAAAACTGTTTTTT.

This clone has just a few counts. The V and J genes are TRBV7-2 and TRBJ2-1, with 11 bases identical to TRBD2. The V segment lost 3 bases and the J segment 9 bases; nucleotides outside the gene matches: 13. The CDR3 covers 17 residues. The V gene's germline CDR1 is SGHTA and CDR2 FQGNSA. CDR3 protein: CASSFLPYSGRAAEQFF. CDR3 nucleotides: TGTGCCAGCAGCTTCCTCCCTTATAGCGGGAGGGCCGCTGAGCAGTTCTTC. The full variable domain, in which reference TRBV7-2 and TRBJ2-1 provide the parts outside the CDR3, is GAGVSQSPSNKVTEKGKDVELRCDPISGHTALYWYRQSLGQGLEFLIYFQGNSAPDKSGLPSDRFSAERTGGSVSTLTIQRTQQEDSAVYLCASSFLPYSGRAAEQFFGPGTRLTVL.

The J gene is TRBJ2-1, the V gene TRBV30; 14 positions match TRBD2. The germline gives CDR1 GTSNPN, CDR2 SVGIG (reference sequence). The CDR3 runs 16 residues. The junction had 11 bases not matched to a gene; V was cut back by 8 bases and J by 5 bases. The CDR3 region is CARSGTSGSRHNEQFF. The CDR3, as DNA: TGTGCCCGATCCGGGACTAGCGGGAGTAGACACAATGAGCAGTTCTTC. The whole variable domain, remainder taken from reference TRBV30 and TRBJ2-1, is SQTIHQWPATLVQPVGSPLSLECTVEGTSNPNLYWYRQAAGRGLQLLFYSVGIGQISSEVPQNLSASRPQDRQFILSSKKLLLSDSGFYLCARSGTSGSRHNEQFFGPGTRLTVL.

This clone showed up just a few times. The genes are TRBV7-8 and TRBJ1-4; no reliable D call. Looked up from germline, CDR1 is SGHVS and CDR2 is FQNEAQ. CDR3 size: 13 residues. Trimming removed 5 bases at V and 7 bases at J, with 11 bases between. The CDR3 DNA reads as TGTGCCAGCAGCCCGCCACGGGGTGAAAAACTGTTTTTT. Translation gives CASSPPRGEKLFF.

The rearrangement joins TRBV27 to TRBJ1-4; 10 positions match TRBD1. The trim removed 6 bases at V and 2 bases at J, leaving 12 bases unmatched. This CDR3 region has 18 residues. Germline V gives CDR1 MNHEY, CDR2 SMNVEV (reference sequence). The chain's CDR3 is CASSDSTGGRSTNEKLFF. Here the CDR3 DNA reads TGTGCCAGCAGCGATTCGACAGGGGGCCGTTCCACTAATGAAAAACTGTTTTTT.

The chain carries TRBV7-2 and TRBJ2-5; D unclear. From germline, CDR1 is SGHTA and CDR2 FQGNSA. The CDR3 is made up of 13 amino acids. Trimming pared 4 bases from V and 3 bases from J, leaving 9 bases between. DNA for the CDR3: TGTGCCAGCAGCTCTCGACGGGAAGAGACCCAGTACTTC. Translating gives CASSSRREETQYF.

This chain connects TRBV11-1 to TRBJ2-5; 9 nucleotides match TRBD1. With 1 base clipped from V and 1 base from J, the junction kept 4 bases outside the gene matches. Per the germline V gene, CDR1 is SGHAT and CDR2 is FQDESV (reference sequence). The CDR3 runs 16 residues. The CDR3 is CASSLGTGVLQETQYF. For the CDR3, the DNA is TGTGCCAGCAGCTTAGGGACAGGGGTTCTCCAAGAGACCCAGTACTTC.

The J gene is TRBJ2-7, the V gene TRBV28, with TRBD2 matching 15 bases. V was clipped by 5 bases and J by 4 bases; unmatched bases: 3. Germline V gives CDR1 MDHEN, CDR2 SYDVKM. The length of the CDR3 is 15 residues. The CDR3 DNA sequence: TGTGCCAGCAGTATCGGGACTAGCGGGAGGTACGAGCAGTACTTC. Translation gives CASSIGTSGRYEQYF.

The genes are TRBV15 and TRBJ1-1, with no clear D. The germline V gene encodes CDR1 LNHNV and CDR2 YYDKDF (reference sequence). The CDR3 has 13 amino acids. Trimming left V 0 bases short and J 8 bases short, with 10 bases between. The CDR3 is CATSRDLAEEAFF. The CDR3 DNA reads TGTGCCACCAGCAGAGATCTGGCAGAAGAAGCTTTCTTT.

The rearrangement uses TRBV5-1 and TRBJ2-2, with D possibly being TRBD1 (6 bases). Trimming took 4 bases from V and 1 from J, leaving 17 bases between them. CDR3 length: 17 residues. The germline gives CDR1 SGHRS, CDR2 YFSETQ. CDR3 sequence: CASSPLQGSGNTGELFF. Here the CDR3 DNA reads TGCGCCAGCAGCCCGTTACAGGGCTCCGGGAACACCGGGGAGCTGTTTTTT.

Note on this clone: Other DNA variants within this sample encode the same CDR3. This chain connects TRBV11-2 to TRBJ2-7; TRBD1 matches at 7 bases. This CDR3 has 12 amino acids. Trimming cost V 5 bases and J 6 bases; bases outside gene matches: 4. In germline, CDR1 is SGHAT, CDR2 FQNNGV. The CDR3 DNA follows: TGTGCCAGCAGCCGACAGGGTCCCGAGCAGTACTTC. Translation: CASSRQGPEQYF.

The V and J genes are TRBV7-2 and TRBJ2-5; D is possibly TRBD1 (6 bases). The CDR3 sequence is 13 residues long. In germline, CDR1 is SGHTA, CDR2 FQGNSA. Trimming removed 2 bases at V and 5 bases at J, with 9 bases between. The CDR3 is CASSLPDRETQYF. In DNA form, the CDR3 reads TGTGCCAGCAGCTTACCCGACAGGGAGACCCAGTACTTC.

J is TRBJ2-7 and V is TRBV28, with 7 bases identical to TRBD1. With V trimmed by 6 bases and J by 5 bases, 4 bases remained unmatched. CDR1 is MDHEN and CDR2 is SYDVKM in the germline V gene. This CDR3 contains 12 residues. CDR3 sequence: CASRYTGDEQYF. CDR3 nucleotides: TGTGCCAGCAGGTATACAGGGGACGAGCAGTACTTC. Full variable domain (remainder filled in from reference TRBV28 and TRBJ2-7): DVKVTQSSRYLVKRTGEKVFLECVQDMDHENMFWYRQDPGLGLRLIYFSYDVKMKEKGDIPEGYSVSREKKERFSLILESASTNQTSMYLCASRYTGDEQYFGPGTRLTVT.

The V gene is TRBV30, the J gene TRBJ1-4; D may be TRBD1 (5 bases). The germline gives CDR1 GTSNPN, CDR2 SVGIG (reference sequence). V was clipped by 2 bases and J by 0 bases, with 13 bases between them. The length of the CDR3 is 16 residues. The CDR3 DNA reads TGTGCCTGGAGTCTGTCGGGGGGGACAACTAATGAAAAACTGTTTTTT. Translated: CAWSLSGGTTNEKLFF.

The rearrangement uses TRBV6-5 and TRBJ1-1; D is perhaps TRBD1 (5 bases). Germline loops: CDR1 MNHEY, CDR2 SVGAGI. The CDR3 extends over 14 amino acids. V was pared by 5 bases and J by 1 base, with 11 bases between. DNA for the CDR3: TGTGCCAGCAGTCGGGGGGTAGGGAACACTGAAGCTTTCTTT. Translating gives CASSRGVGNTEAFF.

This clone was recorded only once. V usage is TRBV5-1 and J usage is TRBJ2-3; 8 bases fit TRBD2. The germline V gene has CDR1 SGHRS and CDR2 YFSETQ. The CDR3 is 15 residues long. With V trimmed by 0 bases and J by 3 bases, 3 bases remained unmatched. CDR3 sequence (DNA): TGCGCCAGCAGCTTGGTAGCGGGAAGGACAGATACGCAGTATTTT. It encodes CASSLVAGRTDTQYF.

The rearrangement uses TRBV10-3 and TRBJ1-2; D gene ambiguous. V lost 0 bases and J 1 base, leaving 12 bases between the germline ends. The CDR3 has 16 residues. The germline CDR1 and CDR2 sequences are ENHRY and SYGVKD. DNA for the CDR3: TGTGCCATCAGTGAGTCGATGGTCACAATTAACTATGGCTACACCTTC. Protein product: CAISESMVTINYGYTF.

This chain links TRBV7-9 with TRBJ2-1, with a weak D call TRBD2 (6 bases). This CDR3 is built from 13 residues. Germline assignment: CDR1 SEHNR and CDR2 FQNEAQ (reference sequence). Trimming left V 5 bases short and J 10 bases short, with 15 bases between. This CDR3 reads CASSPSGPWEQFF. The CDR3 DNA sequence: TGTGCCAGCAGCCCCAGCGGGCCGTGGGAGCAGTTCTTC. The full variable domain, completed using reference TRBV7-9 and TRBJ2-1, is DTGVSQNPRHKITKRGQNVTFRCDPISEHNRLYWYRQTLGQGPEFLTYFQNEAQLEKSRLLSDRFSAERPKGSFSTLEIQRTEQGDSAMYLCASSPSGPWEQFFGPGTRLTVL.

This clone was seen just once. The CDR3 sequence: CASSRAVSGSSYEQYF. CDR3 sequence (DNA): TGTGCCAGTAGTCGTGCCGTAAGCGGATCATCCTACGAGCAGTACTTC. V is TRBV19 and J is TRBJ2-7, with D possibly being TRBD2 (5 bases). Germline CDR1 reads LNHDA; CDR2 reads SQIVND (reference sequence). CDR3 length equals 16 residues. Trimming left V 5 bases short and J 1 base short, with 18 bases between.

The chain combines TRBV6-1 with TRBJ2-3; possible D gene TRBD2, 6 bases. V lost 10 bases and J 6 bases, leaving 20 bases between the germline ends. This CDR3 is 14 amino acids long. CDR1 MNHNS and CDR2 SASEGT come from the germline V gene. Here the CDR3 DNA reads TGTGCCATCCCGGGTAGCGGACTCTCGGATACGCAGTATTTT. Protein product: CAIPGSGLSDTQYF.

J is TRBJ1-3 and V is TRBV7-3; no clear D gene. The germline gives CDR1 SGHTA, CDR2 FQGTGA. Trimming stripped 2 bases from V and 2 bases from J, with 4 bases between. This CDR3 has 13 residues. Here the CDR3 DNA reads TGTGCCAGCAGCTTAGGAGCTGGAAACACCATATATTTT. Its protein product is CASSLGAGNTIYF.

In its sample, this clone was seen once. The chain recombines TRBV19 with TRBJ1-1, with TRBD1 matching over 7 bases. The germline V gene encodes CDR1 LNHDA and CDR2 SQIVND (reference sequence). The V and J ends lost 10 bases and 3 bases, in that order; junction bases with no gene match: 5. The CDR3 length is 12 residues. The CDR3, as DNA: TGTGCCACGTTCAGGGGGTACACTGAAGCTTTCTTT. Encoded protein: CATFRGYTEAFF.

V is TRBV15 and J is TRBJ2-3; 9 nucleotides match TRBD2. The CDR3 covers 16 residues. The V segment lost 6 bases and the J segment 6 bases; nucleotides outside the gene matches: 13. Germline values: CDR1 LNHNV, CDR2 YYDKDF (reference sequence). DNA for the CDR3: TGTGCCACCAGGAATCCTAGCGGGGAGTCACTGGATACGCAGTATTTT. It is translated as CATRNPSGESLDTQYF.

The chain couples TRBV5-1 to TRBJ1-1, with 10 bases aligning to TRBD1. This CDR3 has 15 amino acids. CDR1 is SGHRS and CDR2 is YFSETQ in the germline V gene. Trimming cost V 4 bases and J 6 bases; bases outside gene matches: 9. The DNA for the CDR3 is TGCGCCAGCAGCCCAGACAGGGGGCGCCTTGCTGAAGCTTTCTTT. Translated: CASSPDRGRLAEAFF.

The rearrangement joins TRBV5-1 to TRBJ1-2; 7 nucleotides line up with TRBD1. J lost 8 bases, V lost 0 bases, and 10 bases had no gene match. CDR1 is SGHRS, CDR2 YFSETQ, per germline. CDR3 length equals 15 residues. Written as DNA, the CDR3 is TGCGCCAGCAGCTTGGGAACAGGGGCCTTTACAGGCTACACCTTC. This codes for CASSLGTGAFTGYTF. Using reference TRBV5-1 and TRBJ1-2 for the parts outside the CDR3, the full variable domain is KAGVTQTPRYLIKTRGQQVTLSCSPISGHRSVSWYQQTPGQGLQFLFEYFSETQRNKGNFPGRFSGRQFSNSRSEMNVSTLELGDSALYLCASSLGTGAFTGYTFGSGTRLTVV.

J is TRBJ2-1 and V is TRBV10-1; possibly TRBD2 for D (6 bases). Germline values: CDR1 WNHNN, CDR2 SYGVQD (reference sequence). The CDR3 loop spans 14 amino acids. Deletions cut 10 bases from V and 7 bases from J, with 20 bases between. CDR3 protein: CATSPAGRKNEQFF. CDR3 in DNA: TGCGCCACCAGCCCCGCGGGAAGGAAGAATGAGCAGTTCTTC.